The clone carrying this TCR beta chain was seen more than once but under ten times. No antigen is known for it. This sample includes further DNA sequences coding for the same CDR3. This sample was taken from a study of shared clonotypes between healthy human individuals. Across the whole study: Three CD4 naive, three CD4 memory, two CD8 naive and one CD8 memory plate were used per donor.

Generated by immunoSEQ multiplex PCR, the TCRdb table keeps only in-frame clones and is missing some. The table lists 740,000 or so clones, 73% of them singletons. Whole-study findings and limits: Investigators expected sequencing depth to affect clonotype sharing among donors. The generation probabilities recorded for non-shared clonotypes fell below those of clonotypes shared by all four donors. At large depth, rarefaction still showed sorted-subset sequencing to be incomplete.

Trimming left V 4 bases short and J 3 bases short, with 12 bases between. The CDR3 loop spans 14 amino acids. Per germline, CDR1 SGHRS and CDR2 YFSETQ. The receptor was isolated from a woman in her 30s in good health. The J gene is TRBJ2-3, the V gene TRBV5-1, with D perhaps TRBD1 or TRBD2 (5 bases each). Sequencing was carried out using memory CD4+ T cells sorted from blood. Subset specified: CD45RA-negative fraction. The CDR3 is CASSPGTLTDTQYF. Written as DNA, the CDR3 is TGCGCCAGCAGCCCAGGGACCTTGACAGATACGCAGTATTTT. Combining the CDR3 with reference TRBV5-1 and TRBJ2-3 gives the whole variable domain KAGVTQTPRYLIKTRGQQVTLSCSPISGHRSVSWYQQTPGQGLQFLFEYFSETQRNKGNFPGRFSGRQFSNSRSEMNVSTLELGDSALYLCASSPGTLTDTQYFGPGTRLTVL.